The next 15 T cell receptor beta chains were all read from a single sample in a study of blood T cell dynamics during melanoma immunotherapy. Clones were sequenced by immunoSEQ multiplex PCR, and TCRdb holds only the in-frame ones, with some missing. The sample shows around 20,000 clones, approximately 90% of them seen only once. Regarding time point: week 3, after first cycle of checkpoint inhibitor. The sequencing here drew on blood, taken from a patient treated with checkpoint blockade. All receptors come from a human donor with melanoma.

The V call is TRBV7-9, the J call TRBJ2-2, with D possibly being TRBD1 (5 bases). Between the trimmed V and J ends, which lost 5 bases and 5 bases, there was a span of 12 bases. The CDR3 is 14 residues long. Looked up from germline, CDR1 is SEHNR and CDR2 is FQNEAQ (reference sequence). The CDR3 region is CASSASTVTGELFF. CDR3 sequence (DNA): TGTGCCAGCAGCGCCTCGACAGTTACCGGGGAGCTGTTTTTT. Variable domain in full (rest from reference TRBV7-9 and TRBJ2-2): DTGVSQNPRHKITKRGQNVTFRCDPISEHNRLYWYRQTLGQGPEFLTYFQNEAQLEKSRLLSDRFSAERPKGSFSTLEIQRTEQGDSAMYLCASSASTVTGELFFGEGSRLTVL.

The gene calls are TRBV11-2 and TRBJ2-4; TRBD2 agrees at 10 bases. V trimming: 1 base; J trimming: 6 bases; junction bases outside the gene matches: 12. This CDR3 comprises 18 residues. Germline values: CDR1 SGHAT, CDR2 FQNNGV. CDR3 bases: TGTGCCAGCAGCTTAGGCCTACAACTAGCGGGACCAGGAAACATTCAGTACTTC. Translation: CASSLGLQLAGPGNIQYF.

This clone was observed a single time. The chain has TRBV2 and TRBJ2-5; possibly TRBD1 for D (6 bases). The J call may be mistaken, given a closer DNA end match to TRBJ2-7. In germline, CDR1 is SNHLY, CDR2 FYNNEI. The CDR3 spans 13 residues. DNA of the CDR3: TGTGCCAGTGGGGGCCCGGGCGGTTACGAGCAGTACTTC. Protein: CASGGPGGYEQYF.

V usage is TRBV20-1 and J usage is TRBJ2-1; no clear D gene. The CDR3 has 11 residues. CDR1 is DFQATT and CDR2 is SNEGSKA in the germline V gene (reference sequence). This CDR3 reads CSLIDYNEQFF. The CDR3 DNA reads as TGCAGCCTGATCGACTACAATGAGCAGTTCTTC.

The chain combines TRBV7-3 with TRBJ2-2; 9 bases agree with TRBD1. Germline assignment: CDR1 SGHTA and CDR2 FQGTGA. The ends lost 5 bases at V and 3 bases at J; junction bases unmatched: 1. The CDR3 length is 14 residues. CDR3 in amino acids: CASSRTGDTGELFF. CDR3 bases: TGTGCCAGCAGCCGGACAGGGGACACCGGGGAGCTGTTTTTT.

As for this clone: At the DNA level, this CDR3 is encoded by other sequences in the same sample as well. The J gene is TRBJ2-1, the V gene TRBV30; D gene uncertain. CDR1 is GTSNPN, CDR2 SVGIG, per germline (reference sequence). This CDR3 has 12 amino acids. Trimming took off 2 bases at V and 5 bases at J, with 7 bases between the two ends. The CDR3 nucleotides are TGTGCCTGGAGTCCGGGCCACAATGAGCAGTTCTTC. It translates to CAWSPGHNEQFF.

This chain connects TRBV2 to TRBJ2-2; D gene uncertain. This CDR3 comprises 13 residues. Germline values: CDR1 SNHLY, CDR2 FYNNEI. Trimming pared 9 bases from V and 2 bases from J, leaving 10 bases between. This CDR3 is CASRLVNTGELFF. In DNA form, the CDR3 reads TGTGCCAGTAGACTGGTTAACACCGGGGAGCTGTTTTTT.

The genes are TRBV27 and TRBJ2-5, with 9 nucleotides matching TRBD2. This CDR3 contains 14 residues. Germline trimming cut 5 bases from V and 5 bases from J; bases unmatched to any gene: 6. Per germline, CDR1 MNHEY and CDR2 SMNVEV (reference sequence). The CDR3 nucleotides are TGTGCCAGCAGTCCGCTAGCGGGACCTGAGACCCAGTACTTC. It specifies CASSPLAGPETQYF.

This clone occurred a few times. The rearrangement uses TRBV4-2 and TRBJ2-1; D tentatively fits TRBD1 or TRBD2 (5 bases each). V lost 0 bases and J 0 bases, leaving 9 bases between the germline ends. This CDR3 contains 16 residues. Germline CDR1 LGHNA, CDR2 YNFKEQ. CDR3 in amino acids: CASSQEPGSSYNEQFF. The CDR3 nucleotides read TGTGCCAGCAGCCAAGAACCAGGGAGCTCCTACAATGAGCAGTTCTTC.

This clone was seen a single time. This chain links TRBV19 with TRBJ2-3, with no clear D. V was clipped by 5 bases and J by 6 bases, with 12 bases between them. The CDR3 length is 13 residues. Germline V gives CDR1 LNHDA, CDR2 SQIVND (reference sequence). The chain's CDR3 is CASSVAVGDTQYF. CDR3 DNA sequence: TGTGCCAGTAGTGTGGCGGTGGGGGATACGCAGTATTTT.

CDR3 loop: CACTTTGYYEQYF. The CDR3 DNA follows: TGTGCCTGCACTACGACAGGATACTACGAGCAGTACTTC. The J gene is TRBJ2-7, the V gene TRBV30; possibly TRBD1 for D (6 bases). Germline lookup yields CDR1 GTSNPN and CDR2 SVGIG (reference sequence). The germline V and J ends were trimmed by 6 bases and 3 bases, with 15 bases remaining between them. The CDR3 loop spans 13 amino acids.

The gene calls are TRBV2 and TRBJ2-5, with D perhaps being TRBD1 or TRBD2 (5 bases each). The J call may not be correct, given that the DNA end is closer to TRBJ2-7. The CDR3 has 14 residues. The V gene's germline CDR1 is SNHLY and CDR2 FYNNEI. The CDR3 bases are TGTGCCAGCAGGGAACTAGTTTCAGGGTACGAGCAGTACTTC. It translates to CASRELVSGYEQYF.

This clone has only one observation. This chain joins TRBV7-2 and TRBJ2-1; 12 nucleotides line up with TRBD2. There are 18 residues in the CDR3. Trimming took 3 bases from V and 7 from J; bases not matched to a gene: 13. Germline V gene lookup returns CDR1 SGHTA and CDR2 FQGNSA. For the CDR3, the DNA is TGTGCCAGCAGCTTCTCCGGGGCTAGCGGGAGGGCCGGTAATGAGCAGTTCTTC. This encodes CASSFSGASGRAGNEQFF.

CDR3: CASSLSPVGSLGNTIYF. CDR3 nucleotides: TGCGCCAGCAGCCTATCGCCGGTGGGGTCCCTTGGAAACACCATATATTTT. V gene TRBV4-1 combines with J gene TRBJ1-3, with D unclear. Germline V gene data show CDR1 as MGHRA and CDR2 as YSYEKL. The CDR3 is 17 amino acids. V was trimmed by 4 bases and J by 3 bases, leaving 19 bases between them.

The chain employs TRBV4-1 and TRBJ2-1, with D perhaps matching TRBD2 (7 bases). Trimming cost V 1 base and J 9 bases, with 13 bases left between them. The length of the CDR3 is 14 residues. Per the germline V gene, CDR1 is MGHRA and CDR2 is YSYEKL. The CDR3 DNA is TGCGCCAGCAGCCAAGTTTACAGGGAGGGTGAGCAGTTCTTC. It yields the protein CASSQVYREGEQFF.